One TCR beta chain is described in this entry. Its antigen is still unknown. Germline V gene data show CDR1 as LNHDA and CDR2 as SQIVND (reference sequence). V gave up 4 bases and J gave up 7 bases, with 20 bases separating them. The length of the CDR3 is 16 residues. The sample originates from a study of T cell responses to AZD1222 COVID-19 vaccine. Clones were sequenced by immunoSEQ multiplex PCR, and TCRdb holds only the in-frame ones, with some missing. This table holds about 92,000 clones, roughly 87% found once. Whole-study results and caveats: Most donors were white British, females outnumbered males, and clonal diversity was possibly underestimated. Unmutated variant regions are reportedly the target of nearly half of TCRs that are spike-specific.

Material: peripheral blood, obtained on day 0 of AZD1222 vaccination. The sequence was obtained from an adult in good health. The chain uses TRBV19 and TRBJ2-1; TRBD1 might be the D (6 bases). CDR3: CASSTLTGLYVNEQFF. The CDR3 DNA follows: TGTGCCAGTAGTACTCTTACAGGGCTATACGTTAATGAGCAGTTCTTC.